This TCR beta chain was identified in a study of T cells in Graves' hyperthyroidism and ophthalmopathy. Study-wide results and limits: The authors' 13 V-J model separated ophthalmopathy from stable hyperthyroidism.

RNA transcripts were the template for amplifying TCR beta CDR3 regions. TCR CDR3 underwent first-round RT-PCR with the HTBI primer set. A single record per CDR3 protein comes from TCRdb applying MiXCR to the multiplex PCR reads. This sample has around 210,000 distinct CDR3 sequences, with 17% found just once. This clonotype was seen repeatedly, ten times or more. Its antigen is undetermined. Graves' hyperthyroidism without ophthalmopathy progression within 18 months was termed stable. Source material for PBMCs was less than 12 ml fresh peripheral blood. The germline gives CDR1 DFQATT, CDR2 SNEGSKA (reference sequence). Between the trimmed V and J ends, which lost 5 bases and 2 bases, there was a span of 15 bases. The CDR3 runs to 14 residues.

The sequencing input was blood. This chain joins TRBV20-1 and TRBJ2-5, with D perhaps TRBD2 (5 bases). The TCR was taken from a woman aged 45 to 65 with Graves' hyperthyroidism. CDR3 residues: CSASVGSGQETQYF. Written as DNA, the CDR3 is TGCAGTGCTTCAGTGGGAAGCGGACAAGAGACCCAGTACTTC.